A single sample gave rise to the 10 T cell receptor beta chains below, sequenced in a study of blood T cell repertoires in COVID-19. Profiled with immunoSEQ multiplex PCR; TCRdb holds only in-frame clones, not every one. Altogether around 220,000 clones are present, 79% being singletons, with the ten largest covering approximately 4%. Sequenced sample: peripheral blood. The source of these receptors is a woman in her thirties or forties with active or convalescent COVID-19.

J is TRBJ2-3 and V is TRBV2; D may be TRBD2 (5 bases). V lost 3 bases and J lost 2, with 12 bases in between. Germline V gene lookup returns CDR1 SNHLY and CDR2 FYNNEI. This CDR3 spans 15 amino acids. The CDR3 loop is CASSDPGEPTDTQYF. As DNA, the CDR3 is TGTGCCAGCAGTGATCCCGGGGAACCCACAGATACGCAGTATTTT.

The CDR3 region has the DNA TGTGCCAGCAGCCTACAGGCTGGTATTCAGTACTTC. It yields the protein CASSLQAGIQYF. V is TRBV11-2 and J is TRBJ2-4, with D perhaps matching TRBD1 (5 bases). The germline V and J ends were trimmed by 5 bases and 10 bases, with 12 bases remaining between them. Germline CDR1 is SGHAT and CDR2 is FQNNGV. The CDR3 is 12 residues long.

The V call is TRBV6-6, the J call TRBJ2-7; 9 positions agree with TRBD2. V lost 4 bases, J lost 6 bases, and 7 bases stayed unmatched. This CDR3 contains 14 residues. Germline CDR1 is MNHNY and CDR2 is SVGAGI (reference sequence). CDR3 DNA: TGTGCCAGCAGTTCTAGCGGGGAGCTCAGCGAGCAGTACGTC. It yields the protein CASSSSGELSEQYV.

This clone was seen only once. The chain joins TRBV6-5 to TRBJ1-3; D not resolved. Germline loops: CDR1 MNHEY, CDR2 SVGAGI. The CDR3 length is 12 residues. V lost 9 bases to trimming and J lost 4 bases, with 10 bases between them. The CDR3 spells CASSNAGNTIYF. CDR3 sequence (DNA): TGTGCCAGTTCGAACGCGGGAAACACCATATATTTT.

The V call is TRBV4-2, the J call TRBJ2-5; D possibly corresponds to TRBD2 (6 bases). The CDR3 sequence is 16 residues long. Germline V gene data show CDR1 as LGHNA and CDR2 as YNFKEQ. V lost 1 base and J lost 5, with 17 bases in between. The CDR3 region has the DNA TGTGCCAGCAGCCAAGTCGGCGGGGCCGCTGGGGAGACCCAGTACTTC. The encoded protein is CASSQVGGAAGETQYF.

In its sample, this clone was seen once. The chain is built from TRBV6-5 and TRBJ1-2; D is unclear. V lost 6 bases, J lost 7 bases, and 18 bases lay in between. Germline loops: CDR1 MNHEY, CDR2 SVGAGI. The CDR3 contains 14 residues. Written as DNA, the CDR3 is TGTGCCAGCAGCTTTGACACCGGTTTCGGTGGCTACACCTTC. Translation: CASSFDTGFGGYTF.

CDR3 sequence (DNA): TGTGCCAGCAGCACTTGGGACACCGATACGCAGTATTTT. Its protein product is CASSTWDTDTQYF. This rearrangement joins TRBV9 to TRBJ2-3; a possible D gene is TRBD1 (6 bases). This CDR3 has 13 residues. Germline CDR1 SGDLS, CDR2 YYNGEE. With 4 bases removed from V and 6 bases from J, the gap between germline ends came to 12 bases.

This clone was observed at least ten times. V and J are TRBV2 and TRBJ2-7; TRBD1 is a possible D gene (6 bases). The CDR3 extends over 13 amino acids. Trimming removed 6 bases at V and 7 bases at J, with 16 bases between. CDR1 and CDR2 (germline): SNHLY, FYNNEI. CDR3 sequence reads: CASRLTGQGEQYV. The CDR3 DNA follows: TGTGCCAGCAGGTTAACAGGGCAGGGTGAGCAGTACGTC.

This clone was observed a few times. The rearrangement joins TRBV18 to TRBJ1-5, with a possible D match to TRBD1 (5 bases). Germline V gene lookup returns CDR1 KGHSH and CDR2 LQKENI. The CDR3 consists of 13 residues. With 3 bases removed from V and 4 bases from J, the gap between germline ends came to 7 bases. The CDR3 bases are TGTGCCAGCTCACCGGACACGAATCAGCCCCAGCATTTT. The encoded protein is CASSPDTNQPQHF. The full variable domain, rest sourced from reference TRBV18 and TRBJ1-5, is NAGVMQNPRHLVRRRGQEARLRCSPMKGHSHVYWYRQLPEEGLKFMVYLQKENIIDESGMPKERFSAEFPKEGPSILRIQQVVRGDSAAYFCASSPDTNQPQHFGDGTRLSIL.

The genes are TRBV11-2 and TRBJ2-2; no clear D. Germline V gene lookup returns CDR1 SGHAT and CDR2 FQNNGV. The CDR3 covers 14 residues. Trimming left V 7 bases short and J 0 bases short, with 9 bases between. CDR3 sequence: CASTRLSNTGELFF. CDR3 nucleotides: TGTGCCAGCACCCGTTTATCGAACACCGGGGAGCTGTTTTTT. Full variable domain (outside the CDR3, taken from reference TRBV11-2 and TRBJ2-2): EAGVAQSPRYKIIEKRQSVAFWCNPISGHATLYWYQQILGQGPKLLIQFQNNGVVDDSQLPKDRFSAERLKGVDSTLKIQPAKLEDSAVYLCASTRLSNTGELFFGEGSRLTVL.